The sequence of this T cell receptor beta chain was determined in a study of CD8 T cells in Susac syndrome. Points from the study as a whole: As the study acknowledged, the number of individuals who were part of its TCR sequencing and HLA analysis was relatively small.

With 1 base clipped from V and 6 bases from J, the junction kept 3 bases outside the gene matches. Germline V gene data show CDR1 as SEHNR and CDR2 as FQNEAQ (reference sequence). This CDR3 is built from 15 residues. The authors reverse transcribed roughly 0.5 to 1 ug RNA with random hexamers. Across 54 Vbeta and 13 Jbeta, TCR beta CDR3 was amplified with immunoSEQ multiplex PCR. In TCRdb, the immunoSEQ multiplex PCR reads were re-called with MiXCR into one record per CDR3 protein. The sample has around 150,000 distinct CDR3 sequences, more than 90% seen once; the top ten hold more than 0.12%. Concerning this clonotype itself: Its antigen is as yet unknown.

The T cells that were sequenced for TCR beta were CD8+ and CD4+ cells from blood. Purification of the CD8+ and CD4+ T cells relied on negative isolation, and TEMRA cells underwent FACS enrichment. Source material: CD4+ T cells from PBMCs. The TCR sequence derives from a human donor in good health. The genes are TRBV7-9 and TRBJ1-6; 7 nucleotides match TRBD1. This CDR3 reads CASSLEGTVNSPLHF. The CDR3 DNA sequence: TGTGCCAGCAGCTTAGAGGGGACAGTTAATTCACCCCTCCACTTT.